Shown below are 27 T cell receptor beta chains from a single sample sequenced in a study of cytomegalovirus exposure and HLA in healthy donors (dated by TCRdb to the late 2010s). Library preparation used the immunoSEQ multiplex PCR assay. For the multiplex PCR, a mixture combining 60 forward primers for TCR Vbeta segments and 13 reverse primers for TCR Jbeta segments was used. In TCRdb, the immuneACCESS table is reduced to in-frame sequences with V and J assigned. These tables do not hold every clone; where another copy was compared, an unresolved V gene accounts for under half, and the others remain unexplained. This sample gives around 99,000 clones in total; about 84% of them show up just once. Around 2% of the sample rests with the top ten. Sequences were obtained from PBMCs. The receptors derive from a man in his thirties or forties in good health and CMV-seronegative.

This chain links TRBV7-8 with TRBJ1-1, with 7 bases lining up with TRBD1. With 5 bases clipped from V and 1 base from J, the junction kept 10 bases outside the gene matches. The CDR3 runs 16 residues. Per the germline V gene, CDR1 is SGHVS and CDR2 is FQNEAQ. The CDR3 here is CASSPGQFMGNTEAFF. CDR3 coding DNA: TGTGCCAGCAGCCCGGGACAGTTCATGGGGAACACTGAAGCTTTCTTT.

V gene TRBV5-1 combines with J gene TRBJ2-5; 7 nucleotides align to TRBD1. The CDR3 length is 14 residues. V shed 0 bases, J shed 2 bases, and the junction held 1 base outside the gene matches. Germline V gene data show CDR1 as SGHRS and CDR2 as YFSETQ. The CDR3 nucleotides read TGCGCCAGCAGCTTGGGGGACAGTCAAGAGACCCAGTACTTC. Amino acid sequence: CASSLGDSQETQYF.

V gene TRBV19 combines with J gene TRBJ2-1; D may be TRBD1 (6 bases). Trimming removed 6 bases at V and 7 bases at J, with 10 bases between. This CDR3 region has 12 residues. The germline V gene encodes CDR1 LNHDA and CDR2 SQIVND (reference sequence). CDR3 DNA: TGTGCCAGTAGCGGACAGCGAAATGAGCAGTTCTTC. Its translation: CASSGQRNEQFF.

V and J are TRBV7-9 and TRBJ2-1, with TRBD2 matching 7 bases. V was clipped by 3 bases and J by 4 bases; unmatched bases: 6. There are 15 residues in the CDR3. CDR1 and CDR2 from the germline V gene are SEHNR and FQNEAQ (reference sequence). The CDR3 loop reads CASSLGSGPYNEQFF. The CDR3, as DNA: TGTGCCAGCAGCTTGGGTAGCGGGCCGTACAATGAGCAGTTCTTC.

The CDR3 is CATSRDYPYEQYF. CDR3 in DNA: TGTGCCACCAGCAGAGATTATCCCTACGAGCAGTACTTC. This chain links TRBV15 with TRBJ2-7; D uncertain. V was cut by 0 bases and J by 2 bases, with 5 bases left in between. The CDR3 contains 13 residues. Germline loops: CDR1 LNHNV, CDR2 YYDKDF (reference sequence).

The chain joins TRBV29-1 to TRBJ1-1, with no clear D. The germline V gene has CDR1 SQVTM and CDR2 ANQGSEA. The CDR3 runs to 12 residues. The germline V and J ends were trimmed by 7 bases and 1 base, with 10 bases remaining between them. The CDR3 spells CSASDGNTEAFF. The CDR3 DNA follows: TGCAGCGCTAGTGACGGGAACACTGAAGCTTTCTTT.

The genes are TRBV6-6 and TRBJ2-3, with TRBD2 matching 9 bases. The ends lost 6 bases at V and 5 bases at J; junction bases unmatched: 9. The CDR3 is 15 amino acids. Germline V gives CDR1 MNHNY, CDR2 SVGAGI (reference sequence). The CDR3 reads CASSPPGREGDTQYF. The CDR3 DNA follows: TGTGCCAGCAGCCCCCCTGGGCGGGAGGGAGATACGCAGTATTTT.

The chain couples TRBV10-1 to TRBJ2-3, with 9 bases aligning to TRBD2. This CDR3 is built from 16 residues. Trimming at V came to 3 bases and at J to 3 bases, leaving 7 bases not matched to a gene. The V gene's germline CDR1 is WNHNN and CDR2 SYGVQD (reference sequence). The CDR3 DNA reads TGCGCCAGCAGTGACCCGGCTAGCGGGAAGACAGATACGCAGTATTTT. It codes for CASSDPASGKTDTQYF.

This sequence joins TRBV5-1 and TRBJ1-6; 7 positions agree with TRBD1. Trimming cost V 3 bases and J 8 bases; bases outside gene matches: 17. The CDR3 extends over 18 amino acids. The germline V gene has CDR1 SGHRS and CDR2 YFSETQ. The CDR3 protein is CASSSTGLGGERDSPLHF. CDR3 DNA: TGCGCCAGCAGCTCCACGGGCCTAGGGGGCGAGAGGGATTCACCCCTCCACTTT.

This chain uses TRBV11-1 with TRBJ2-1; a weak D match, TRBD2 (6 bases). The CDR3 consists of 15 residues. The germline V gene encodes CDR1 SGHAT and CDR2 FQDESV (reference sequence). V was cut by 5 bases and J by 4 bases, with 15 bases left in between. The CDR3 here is CASSPPQRAYNEQFF. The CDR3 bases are TGTGCCAGCAGCCCCCCCCAGCGGGCGTACAATGAGCAGTTCTTC.

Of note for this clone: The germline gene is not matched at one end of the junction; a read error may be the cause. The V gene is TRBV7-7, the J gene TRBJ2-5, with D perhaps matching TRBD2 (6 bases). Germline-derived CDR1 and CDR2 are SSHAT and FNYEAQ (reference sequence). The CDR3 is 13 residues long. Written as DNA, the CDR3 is TGTGCTAGCAGCCGCGGGGTCGAAGAGACCCAGTACTTC. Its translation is CASSRGVEETQYF.

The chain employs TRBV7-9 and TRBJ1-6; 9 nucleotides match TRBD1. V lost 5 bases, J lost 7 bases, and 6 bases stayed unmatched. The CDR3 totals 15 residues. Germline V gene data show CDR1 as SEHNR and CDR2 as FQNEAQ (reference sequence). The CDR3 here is CASSLTTGGNSPLHF. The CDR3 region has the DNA TGTGCCAGCAGCCTCACGACAGGGGGGAATTCACCCCTCCACTTT.

The CDR3: CASSGGDSYNEQFF. In DNA form, the CDR3 reads TGTGCCAGCAGCGGGGGGGACTCCTACAATGAGCAGTTCTTC. V and J are TRBV6-1 and TRBJ2-1, with 8 positions matching TRBD2. The CDR3 is 14 residues long. Germline CDR1 and CDR2: MNHNS and SASEGT. The V and J ends lost 6 bases and 0 bases, in that order; junction bases with no gene match: 1.

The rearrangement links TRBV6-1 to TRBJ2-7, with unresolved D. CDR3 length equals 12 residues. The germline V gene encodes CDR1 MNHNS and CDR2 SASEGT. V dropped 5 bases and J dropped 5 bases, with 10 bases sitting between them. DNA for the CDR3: TGTGCCAGCAGTTCCCCCCGGGACGAGCAGTACTTC. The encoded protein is CASSSPRDEQYF.

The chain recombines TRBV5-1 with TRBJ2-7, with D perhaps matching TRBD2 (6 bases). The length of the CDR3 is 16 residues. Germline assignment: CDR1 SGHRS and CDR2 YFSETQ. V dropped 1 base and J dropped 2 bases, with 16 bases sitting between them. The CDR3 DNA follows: TGCGCCAGCAGCTTGAACTACTCCCCGGGGGCCTACGAGCAGTACTTC. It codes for CASSLNYSPGAYEQYF.

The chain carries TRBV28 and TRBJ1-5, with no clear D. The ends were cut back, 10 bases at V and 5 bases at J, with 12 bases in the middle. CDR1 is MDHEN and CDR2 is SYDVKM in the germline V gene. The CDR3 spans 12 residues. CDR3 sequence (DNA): TGTGCCACCATAGGAGATTATCAGCCCCAGCATTTT. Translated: CATIGDYQPQHF.

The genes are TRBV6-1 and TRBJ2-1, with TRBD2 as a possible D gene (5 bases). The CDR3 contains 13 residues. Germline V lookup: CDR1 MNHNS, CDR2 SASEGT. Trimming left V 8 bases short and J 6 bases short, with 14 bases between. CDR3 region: CASGPGWGNEQFF. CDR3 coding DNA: TGTGCCAGCGGCCCGGGATGGGGCAATGAGCAGTTCTTC.

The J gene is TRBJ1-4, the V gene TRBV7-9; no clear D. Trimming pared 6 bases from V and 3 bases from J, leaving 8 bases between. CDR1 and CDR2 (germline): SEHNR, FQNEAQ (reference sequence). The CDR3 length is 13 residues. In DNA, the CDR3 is TGTGCCAGCAGGAGGGCGGCTAATGAAAAACTGTTTTTT. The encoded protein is CASRRAANEKLFF.

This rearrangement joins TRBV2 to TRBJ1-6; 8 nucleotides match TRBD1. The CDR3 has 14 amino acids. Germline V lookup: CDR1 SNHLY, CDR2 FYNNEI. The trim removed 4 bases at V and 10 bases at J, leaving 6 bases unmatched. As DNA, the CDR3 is TGTGCCAGCAGTGGGACAGGGATCAACTCACCCCTCCACTTT. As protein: CASSGTGINSPLHF.

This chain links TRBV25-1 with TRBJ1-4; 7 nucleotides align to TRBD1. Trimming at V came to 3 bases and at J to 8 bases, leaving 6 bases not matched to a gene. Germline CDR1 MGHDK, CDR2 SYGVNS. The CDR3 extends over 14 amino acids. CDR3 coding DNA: TGTGCCAGCAGTGACTCAGGGGGACGGGAAAAACTGTTTTTT. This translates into CASSDSGGREKLFF.

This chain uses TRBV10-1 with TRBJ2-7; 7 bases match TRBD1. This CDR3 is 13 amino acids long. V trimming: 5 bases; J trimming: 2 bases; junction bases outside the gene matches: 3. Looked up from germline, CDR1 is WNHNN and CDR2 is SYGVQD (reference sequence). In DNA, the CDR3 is TGCGCCAGCAGTCCGGGACAGCCCTACGAGCAGTACTTC. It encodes CASSPGQPYEQYF.

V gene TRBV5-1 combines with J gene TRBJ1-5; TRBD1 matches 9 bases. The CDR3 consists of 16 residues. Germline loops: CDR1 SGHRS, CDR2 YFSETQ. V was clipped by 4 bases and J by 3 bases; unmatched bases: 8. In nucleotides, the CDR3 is TGCGCCAGCAGCACCGGGACAGGGTGGGACAATCAGCCCCAGCATTTT. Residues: CASSTGTGWDNQPQHF.

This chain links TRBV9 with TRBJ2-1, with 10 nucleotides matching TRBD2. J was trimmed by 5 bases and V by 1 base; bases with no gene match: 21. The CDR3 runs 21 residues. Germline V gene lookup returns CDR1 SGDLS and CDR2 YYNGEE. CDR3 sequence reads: CASSVMGLAQLGLRSDNEQFF. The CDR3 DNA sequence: TGTGCCAGCAGCGTAATGGGACTAGCGCAGCTAGGGTTGCGTAGCGACAATGAGCAGTTCTTC.

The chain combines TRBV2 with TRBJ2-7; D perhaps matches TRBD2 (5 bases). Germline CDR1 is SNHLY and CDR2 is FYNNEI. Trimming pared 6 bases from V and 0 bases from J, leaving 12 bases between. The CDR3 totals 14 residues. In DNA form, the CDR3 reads TGTGCCAGCAGGGACTCCTTGGCCTCCTACGAGCAGTACTTC. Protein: CASRDSLASYEQYF.

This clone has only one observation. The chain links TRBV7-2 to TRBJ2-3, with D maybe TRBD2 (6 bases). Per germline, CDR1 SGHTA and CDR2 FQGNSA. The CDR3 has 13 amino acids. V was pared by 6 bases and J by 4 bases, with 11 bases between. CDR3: CASSPREADTQYF. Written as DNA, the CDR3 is TGTGCCAGCAGTCCCAGGGAGGCAGATACGCAGTATTTT. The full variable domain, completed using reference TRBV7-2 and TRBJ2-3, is GAGVSQSPSNKVTEKGKDVELRCDPISGHTALYWYRQSLGQGLEFLIYFQGNSAPDKSGLPSDRFSAERTGGSVSTLTIQRTQQEDSAVYLCASSPREADTQYFGPGTRLTVL.

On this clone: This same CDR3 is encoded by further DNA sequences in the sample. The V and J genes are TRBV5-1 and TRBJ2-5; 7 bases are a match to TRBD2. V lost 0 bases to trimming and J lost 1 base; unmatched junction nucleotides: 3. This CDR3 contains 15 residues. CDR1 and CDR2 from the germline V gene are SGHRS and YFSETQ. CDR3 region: CASSLELAVQETQYF. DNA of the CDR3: TGCGCCAGCAGCTTGGAGCTAGCGGTCCAAGAGACCCAGTACTTC.

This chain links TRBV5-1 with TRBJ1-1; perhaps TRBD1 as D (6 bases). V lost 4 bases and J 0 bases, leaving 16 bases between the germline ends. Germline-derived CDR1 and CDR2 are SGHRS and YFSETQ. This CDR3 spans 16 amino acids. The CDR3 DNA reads TGCGCCAGCAGCATGGTCCAGGGGCTCTTGAACACTGAAGCTTTCTTT. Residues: CASSMVQGLLNTEAFF. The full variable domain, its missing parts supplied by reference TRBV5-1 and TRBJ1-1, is KAGVTQTPRYLIKTRGQQVTLSCSPISGHRSVSWYQQTPGQGLQFLFEYFSETQRNKGNFPGRFSGRQFSNSRSEMNVSTLELGDSALYLCASSMVQGLLNTEAFFGQGTRLTVV.